One sample yielded the 29 T cell receptor beta chains listed below, sequenced in a study of OX40 agonist ivuxolimab in advanced cancers. Some clones are missing from TCRdb's copy, which holds only in-frame ones; the method was immunoSEQ multiplex PCR. The repertoire consists of tens of thousands of clones, with approximately 91% occurring once and the leading ten covering roughly 0.29%. The material was CD4+ or CD8+ T cells sorted from blood, obtained in a trial of the OX40 agonist ivuxolimab. These receptors all come from an adult with an advanced solid tumor such as melanoma, head and neck, liver or kidney cancer.

The chain uses TRBV6-1 and TRBJ2-2; 10 positions match TRBD2. With V trimmed by 1 base and J by 6 bases, 11 bases remained unmatched. Looked up from germline, CDR1 is MNHNS and CDR2 is SASEGT. This CDR3 contains 18 residues. For the CDR3, the DNA is TGTGCCAGCAGTGAAGTGCCGCGGGCTAGCGGGAGCCCCGGGGAGCTGTTTTTT. Translated, it gives CASSEVPRASGSPGELFF.

The J gene is TRBJ1-2, the V gene TRBV9, with D tentatively TRBD1 (6 bases). The CDR3 has 13 residues. V lost 3 bases, J lost 3 bases, and 9 bases lay in between. CDR1 SGDLS and CDR2 YYNGEE come from the germline V gene. CDR3 residues: CASSGRGDYGYTF. The CDR3 region has the DNA TGTGCCAGCAGCGGCAGGGGAGACTATGGCTACACCTTC. The full variable domain, in which reference TRBV9 and TRBJ1-2 provide the parts outside the CDR3, is DSGVTQTPKHLITATGQRVTLRCSPRSGDLSVYWYQQSLDQGLQFLIQYYNGEERAKGNILERFSAQQFPDLHSELNLSSLELGDSALYFCASSGRGDYGYTFGSGTRLTVV.

This clone was recorded a few times. In DNA, the CDR3 is TGTGCCAGCAGCTTGTATCTGAACACTGAAGCTTTCTTT. Translated, it gives CASSLYLNTEAFF. The chain uses TRBV11-3 and TRBJ1-1; D is undetermined. Germline V CDR1 and CDR2: SGHNT, YENEEA. The CDR3 runs to 13 residues. The ends were cut back, 3 bases at V and 0 bases at J, with 5 bases in the middle. Full variable domain (remainder filled in from reference TRBV11-3 and TRBJ1-1): EAGVVQSPRYKIIEKKQPVAFWCNPISGHNTLYWYLQNLGQGPELLIRYENEEAVDDSQLPKDRFSAERLKGVDSTLKIQPAELGDSAVYLCASSLYLNTEAFFGQGTRLTVV.

The gene calls are TRBV7-6 and TRBJ1-2; D not resolved. V was shortened by 1 base and J by 1 base, with 4 bases between the two germline ends. Germline lookup yields CDR1 SGHVS and CDR2 FNYEAQ. The CDR3 consists of 13 residues. The CDR3 is CASSLGVNYGYTF. The CDR3 nucleotides are TGTGCCAGCAGCTTAGGCGTTAACTATGGCTACACCTTC.

The V call is TRBV10-1, the J call TRBJ2-2; 10 positions agree with TRBD2. Germline CDR1 reads WNHNN; CDR2 reads SYGVQD (reference sequence). V shed 5 bases, J shed 7 bases, and the junction held 4 bases outside the gene matches. The CDR3 totals 14 residues. The CDR3 bases are TGCGCCAGCAGTAGCGGGAGGGCCGTCGGGGAGCTGTTTTTT. Translated: CASSSGRAVGELFF.

This chain joins TRBV5-1 and TRBJ2-1; no definite D call. V was shortened by 4 bases and J by 2 bases, with 16 bases between the two germline ends. The CDR3 extends over 16 amino acids. Germline CDR1 is SGHRS and CDR2 is YFSETQ. Here the CDR3 reads CASSGTDNYPYNEQFF. As DNA, the CDR3 is TGCGCCAGCAGCGGAACTGATAATTATCCCTACAATGAGCAGTTCTTC.

The CDR3 DNA follows: TGTGCCAGCAGCGACCTCTGGGCGGGTAACATTCAGTACTTC. The encoded protein is CASSDLWAGNIQYF. The J gene is TRBJ2-4, the V gene TRBV11-1; D possibly corresponds to TRBD2 (5 bases). V dropped 5 bases and J dropped 7 bases, with 15 bases sitting between them. CDR3 length: 14 residues. Per the germline V gene, CDR1 is SGHAT and CDR2 is FQDESV (reference sequence).

The V gene is TRBV6-6, the J gene TRBJ2-3; D is undetermined. The CDR3 sequence is 13 residues long. Germline CDR1 MNHNY, CDR2 SVGAGI (reference sequence). V was cut by 2 bases and J by 9 bases, with 12 bases left in between. CDR3 sequence reads: CASSYIGVDTQYF. Here the CDR3 DNA reads TGTGCCAGCAGTTACATCGGCGTAGACACGCAGTATTTT.

The chain has TRBV4-3 and TRBJ2-6, with D maybe TRBD1 (6 bases). Germline V gives CDR1 LGHNA, CDR2 YSLEER. Trimming removed 0 bases at V and 4 bases at J, with 10 bases between. CDR3 length: 16 amino acids. CDR3 loop: CASSQESGVGANVLTF. The DNA of the CDR3 is TGCGCCAGCAGCCAAGAGTCAGGGGTAGGGGCCAACGTCCTGACTTTC.

The CDR3 nucleotides read TGTGCCAGCAGCTTAACAGGGGGATCATTCTTC. Protein: CASSLTGGSFF. The chain carries TRBV7-2 and TRBJ2-1; 8 bases line up with TRBD1. Germline CDR1 is SGHTA and CDR2 is FQGNSA. This CDR3 region has 11 residues. V shed 2 bases and J 16 bases; nucleotides not matched to a gene: 4.

V usage is TRBV7-2 and J usage is TRBJ2-5, with 9 bases aligning to TRBD2. The CDR3 is 14 residues long. V was clipped by 11 bases and J by 2 bases; unmatched bases: 9. Germline V gene data show CDR1 as SGHTA and CDR2 as FQGNSA. CDR3 nucleotides: TGTGCCCTGGCGGGAGGGTCGCATCAAGAGACCCAGTACTTC. Translated: CALAGGSHQETQYF.

This sequence joins TRBV19 and TRBJ2-7; maybe TRBD1 (6 bases). The CDR3 has 13 amino acids. Between the trimmed V and J ends, which lost 5 bases and 3 bases, there was a span of 11 bases. The V gene's germline CDR1 is LNHDA and CDR2 SQIVND (reference sequence). The CDR3 nucleotides are TGTGCCAGTAGTGCCGGACAGTACTACGAGCAGTACTTC. Its protein is CASSAGQYYEQYF.

The rearrangement uses TRBV5-1 and TRBJ2-1; 7 positions agree with TRBD2. This CDR3 spans 17 amino acids. Trimming took 4 bases from V and 0 from J; bases not matched to a gene: 10. Germline CDR1 SGHRS, CDR2 YFSETQ. CDR3: CASSRDTSASSYNEQFF. CDR3 nucleotides: TGCGCCAGCAGCCGCGACACTAGCGCTAGCTCCTACAATGAGCAGTTCTTC.

The rearrangement links TRBV28 to TRBJ1-2; no clear D gene. Trimming took off 3 bases at V and 3 bases at J, with 11 bases between the two ends. The CDR3 length is 14 residues. Germline V gene lookup returns CDR1 MDHEN and CDR2 SYDVKM. CDR3 coding DNA: TGTGCCAGCAGTTTTCGGAGTGAAGACTATGGCTACACCTTC. It specifies CASSFRSEDYGYTF.

The chain uses TRBV10-1 and TRBJ2-1, with 7 bases fitting TRBD2. Germline lookup yields CDR1 WNHNN and CDR2 SYGVQD (reference sequence). V shed 3 bases, J shed 7 bases, and the junction held 6 bases outside the gene matches. This CDR3 is built from 14 residues. The CDR3 DNA is TGCGCCAGCAGTGAAGGGACTACGGGAAATGAGCAGTTCTTC. Its translation is CASSEGTTGNEQFF.

The V call is TRBV29-1, the J call TRBJ2-5; no clear D gene. Trimming removed 1 base from V and 7 bases from J, with 19 bases in between. Germline CDR1 reads SQVTM; CDR2 reads ANQGSEA. The CDR3 sequence is 15 residues long. This CDR3 is CSVEVEYNQSATQYF. In nucleotides, the CDR3 is TGCAGCGTTGAAGTTGAGTATAATCAAAGCGCGACCCAGTACTTC.

This rearrangement joins TRBV5-1 to TRBJ2-3, with 8 bases that match TRBD2. After removal of 4 bases from V and 1 base from J, the junction contained 8 bases not matched to a gene. CDR1 is SGHRS and CDR2 is YFSETQ in the germline V gene. The CDR3 extends over 16 amino acids. CDR3 in amino acids: CASSATGTRGTDTQYF. Here the CDR3 DNA reads TGCGCCAGCAGCGCCACCGGGACTAGAGGCACAGATACGCAGTATTTT.

The rearrangement uses TRBV4-1 and TRBJ2-3, with 10 bases that match TRBD2. The length of the CDR3 is 14 residues. In germline, CDR1 is MGHRA, CDR2 YSYEKL. With 4 bases clipped from V and 8 bases from J, the junction kept 6 bases outside the gene matches. The CDR3 nucleotides are TGCGCCAGCAGCCCACTAGCGGGATTGGGTACGCAGTATTTT. Its protein is CASSPLAGLGTQYF.

The chain carries TRBV7-2 and TRBJ1-2; D is ambiguous. The V end lost 1 base, the J end lost 6 bases, and 15 bases lay between the germline ends. The CDR3 runs 15 residues. Germline lookup yields CDR1 SGHTA and CDR2 FQGNSA. CDR3 amino acids: CASSLGPANRDGYTF. DNA for the CDR3: TGTGCCAGCAGCTTAGGACCGGCCAATCGGGATGGCTACACCTTC.

In its sample, this clone was seen once. The chain joins TRBV2 to TRBJ1-5; 10 bases agree with TRBD1. Germline CDR1 and CDR2: SNHLY and FYNNEI. The CDR3 runs to 15 residues. J gave up 2 bases and V 6 bases, and 4 bases lay outside the gene matches. DNA of the CDR3: TGTGCCAGCAGCCGGACAGGGGGGGGCAATCAGCCCCAGCATTTT. This sequence encodes CASSRTGGGNQPQHF.

CDR3 region: CATQRGPITDTQYF. The CDR3 DNA sequence: TGTGCCACCCAGCGTGGCCCCATCACAGATACGCAGTATTTT. The V gene is TRBV10-3, the J gene TRBJ2-3; D unclear. Trimming left V 10 bases short and J 2 bases short, with 16 bases between. This CDR3 is built from 14 residues. CDR1 is ENHRY, CDR2 SYGVKD, per germline.

V and J are TRBV18 and TRBJ2-5; 9 bases fit TRBD1. The CDR3 extends over 16 amino acids. V was pared by 4 bases and J by 1 base, with 7 bases of the junction left unmatched. CDR1 is KGHSH, CDR2 LQKENI, per germline. The CDR3 nucleotides are TGTGCCAGCTCACTCCTTGGACAGGGGATCCAAGAGACCCAGTACTTC. Amino acids: CASSLLGQGIQETQYF.

The V and J genes are TRBV4-1 and TRBJ1-4; D is unresolved. V lost 2 bases and J lost 7, with 8 bases in between. CDR3 length: 13 residues. Germline V gives CDR1 MGHRA, CDR2 YSYEKL. The CDR3 region is CASSQQFREKLFF. As DNA, the CDR3 is TGCGCCAGCAGCCAACAATTCCGTGAAAAACTGTTTTTT.

The chain has TRBV7-7 and TRBJ2-5; D is ambiguous. This CDR3 has 13 residues. Deletions cut 4 bases from V and 2 bases from J, with 8 bases between. CDR1 is SSHAT and CDR2 is FNYEAQ in the germline V gene (reference sequence). DNA of the CDR3: TGTGCCAGCAGCTCCCCGCCGCAAGAGACCCAGTACTTC. Protein: CASSSPPQETQYF.

The CDR3 nucleotides are TGTGCCAGCCAGGACAGGGGGAATGAAAAACTGTTTTTT. The encoded protein is CASQDRGNEKLFF. The chain employs TRBV19 and TRBJ1-4; 10 positions match TRBD1. J was trimmed by 5 bases and V by 9 bases; bases with no gene match: 3. Germline loops: CDR1 LNHDA, CDR2 SQIVND (reference sequence). This CDR3 spans 13 amino acids.

In this sample, this clone turned up a few times. J is TRBJ2-5 and V is TRBV19, with 9 bases that match TRBD1. V dropped 10 bases and J dropped 7; count of bases not matched to a gene: 13. CDR1 LNHDA and CDR2 SQIVND come from the germline V gene (reference sequence). CDR3 length equals 14 residues. The CDR3 reads CATRPGTGSTTQYF. The CDR3 nucleotides read TGTGCCACCCGACCCGGGACAGGGTCAACGACCCAGTACTTC.

The chain is built from TRBV28 and TRBJ1-4, with 8 bases lining up with TRBD1. The CDR3 covers 15 residues. The V and J ends lost 6 bases and 4 bases, in that order; junction bases with no gene match: 7. Germline-derived CDR1 and CDR2 are MDHEN and SYDVKM. CDR3 region: CASRPTGQGNEKLFF. CDR3 DNA: TGTGCCAGCAGACCTACCGGACAGGGTAATGAAAAACTGTTTTTT.

V gene TRBV19 combines with J gene TRBJ2-1; 9 nucleotides agree with TRBD1. V was clipped by 8 bases and J by 6 bases; unmatched bases: 8. Germline CDR1 is LNHDA and CDR2 is SQIVND (reference sequence). The CDR3 length is 14 residues. The CDR3 DNA follows: TGTGCCAGTTCCACCGGGACAGGGTCCAATGAGCAGTTCTTC. Its translation is CASSTGTGSNEQFF.

This clone was counted a single time. The rearrangement uses TRBV7-9 and TRBJ1-4; possibly TRBD1 for D (5 bases). The CDR3 is 16 amino acids. The V gene lost 1 base and the J gene lost 2 bases, with 11 bases spanning the gap. The germline CDR1 and CDR2 sequences are SEHNR and FQNEAQ (reference sequence). CDR3 in amino acids: CASSLGPGSTNEKLFF. DNA for the CDR3: TGTGCCAGCAGCTTAGGACCAGGGAGTACTAATGAAAAACTGTTTTTT.